This entry features one TCR beta chain sequence. Its cognate antigen has yet to be identified. The record has no base qualities; no much larger clone is one base away. The sample is drawn from a study of T cells in Graves' hyperthyroidism and ophthalmopathy (dated by TCRdb to between 2018 and 2021). General notes on the study: Peripheral blood samples were taken at initial diagnosis, before any treatment was given. To identify TCR V-J signatures that set the groups apart, the researchers used a discovery cohort of about a hundred patients, made up of around 42 with Graves' ophthalmopathy and 55 to 65 with stable Graves' hyperthyroidism. Prospective prediction of ophthalmopathy was tested in an independent validation cohort of 18 to 20 hyperthyroidism patients and some 17 patients who later progressed to ophthalmopathy. The 90 to 100 discovery patients were randomly divided into training and test sets at a 7:3 ratio. The study also compared thyroid tissue and blood T-cell repertoires from more than five Graves' hyperthyroidism patients. After blood sampling, hyperthyroidism patients were treated with methimazole at a starting dose of 30 mg daily, and ophthalmopathy patients were treated with high-dose intravenous methylprednisolone. According to the paper, TCR Vbeta CDR3 sequencing was carried out on roughly 130 peripheral blood samples, which came from under 50 ophthalmopathy, approximately 72 hyperthyroidism and roughly 17 progressor patients.

Study-wide conclusions, independent of this receptor: In validation, the model predicted progression to ophthalmopathy with roughly 70% sensitivity and approximately 72% specificity, a median of approximately 6.7 months before onset. Most expanded thyroid clonotypes (frequency above 0.001) were also detected in blood, a finding suggesting that blood repertoires may reflect thyroid immune responses. Sample size was not statistically predetermined, and investigators were not blinded to group allocation. Ophthalmopathy was separated from stable hyperthyroidism by a 13 V-J signature model, with approximately 90% sensitivity and 81% to 82% specificity obtained in cross-validation and 80%/75% obtained in testing.

The TCR beta CDR3 regions were amplified from RNA transcripts. A first-round RT-PCR of the TCR CDR3 used the HTBI primer set with the Qiagen OneStep RT-PCR kit. Libraries were constructed in a second round of multiplex PCR, after which size selection and purification were performed. Paired-end sequencing of the libraries was performed with 100 bp reads on an Illumina HiSeq2000. The paper's processing steps were these. SOAPnuke was used to process the raw data, removing reads that contained adapters or uncalled bases, had a mean Phred below 15, or lacked an exact match to the constant primer or identifier. COPE v1.2.5 was used to merge the high-quality paired reads, and each unique nucleotide sequence was defined as a clonotype. MiTCR v1.1 was used to align the clonotypes against IMGT TRBV, TRBD and TRBJ reference segments. Only V-J combinations with frequency above 0.0001, covering roughly 99% of repertoires, were analysed. The TCS score was defined as F50 (clonal expansion) divided by E x V (chaos), with BLOSUM62-based TCRdist calculated between CDR3 peptides within each V-J. Welch's t-statistics and random forest reduced just over 500 V-J features to roughly 13, which were used in a naive Bayes classifier (R e1071). The public sequencing data were trimmed at Q25 with fastp and processed into clonotypes with MiXCR by TCRdb, which kept only in-frame beta chains. Identical CDR3 protein sequences are pooled into one entry, listed with their most common genes and DNA. The V and J calls and clone size come from TCRdb's table, not from the authors' own analysis. Within this sample are hundreds of thousands of distinct CDR3 sequences, with over 15% of them counted one time only. The ten largest make up approximately 15% of the sample.

The CDR3, from cysteine to phenylalanine, totals 13 residues. The retained sequence is limited to the CDR3, 39 bases, with the frame set at the first base. CDR1 and CDR2 (DFQATT, SNEGSKA) derive from the germline V gene (reference sequence). Trimmed from V: 4 bases; trimmed from J: 7 bases; junction bases lacking a gene match: 5. Moderately to severely active disease, a Clinical Activity Score of at least 3, a NOSPECS grade of at least 4, and a duration under 3 months were present in ophthalmopathy patients. Exclusion was applied to patients with uncontrolled infections, other autoimmune diseases, pregnancy or lactation. Diagnoses relied on clinical symptoms, serum thyroxine and TRAb, thyroid ultrasound and orbital computed tomography. PBMCs were isolated from roughly 10 ml of fresh peripheral blood by Ficoll-Paque density gradient centrifugation. Trizol reagent was used to extract total RNA, and RNA quality was then checked on an Agilent 2100 Bioanalyzer.

The sequence is built from TRBV20-1 and TRBJ2-2, with 8 central nucleotides matching TRBD2. The sample taken for sequencing was blood. The TCR was taken from a woman aged 18-29 years with Graves' ophthalmopathy. The sequenced DNA: TGCAGTGCTAAGCAGCGGGAGTTCGGGGAGCTGTTTTTT. It is translated as CSAKQREFGELFF.